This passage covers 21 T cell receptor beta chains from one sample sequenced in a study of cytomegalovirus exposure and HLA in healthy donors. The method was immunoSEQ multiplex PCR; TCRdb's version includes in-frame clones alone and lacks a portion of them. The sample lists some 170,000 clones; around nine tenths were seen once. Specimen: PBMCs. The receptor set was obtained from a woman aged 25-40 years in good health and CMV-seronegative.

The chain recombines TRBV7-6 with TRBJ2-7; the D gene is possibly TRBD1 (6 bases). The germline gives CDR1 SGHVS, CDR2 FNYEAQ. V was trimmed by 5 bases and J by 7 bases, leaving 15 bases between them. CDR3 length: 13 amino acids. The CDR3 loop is CASSPGQSQEQYF. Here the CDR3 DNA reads TGTGCCAGCAGCCCGGGACAAAGTCAGGAGCAGTACTTC. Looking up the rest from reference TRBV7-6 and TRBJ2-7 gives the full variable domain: GAGVSQSPRYKVTKRGQDVALRCDPISGHVSLYWYRQALGQGPEFLTYFNYEAQQDKSGLPNDRFSAERPEGSISTLTIQRTEQRDSAMYRCASSPGQSQEQYFGPGTRLTVT.

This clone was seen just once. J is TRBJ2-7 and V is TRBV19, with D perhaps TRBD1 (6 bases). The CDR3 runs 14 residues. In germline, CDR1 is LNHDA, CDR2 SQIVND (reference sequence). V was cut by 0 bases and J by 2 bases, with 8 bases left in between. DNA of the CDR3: TGTGCCAGTAGTATAGATGGGACAACCTACGAGCAGTACTTC. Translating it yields CASSIDGTTYEQYF.

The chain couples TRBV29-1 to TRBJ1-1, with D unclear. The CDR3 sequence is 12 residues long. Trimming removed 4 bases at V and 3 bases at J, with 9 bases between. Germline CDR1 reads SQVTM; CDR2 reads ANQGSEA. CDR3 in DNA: TGCAGCGTTGCCCTTTCCCACACTGAAGCTTTCTTT. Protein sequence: CSVALSHTEAFF.

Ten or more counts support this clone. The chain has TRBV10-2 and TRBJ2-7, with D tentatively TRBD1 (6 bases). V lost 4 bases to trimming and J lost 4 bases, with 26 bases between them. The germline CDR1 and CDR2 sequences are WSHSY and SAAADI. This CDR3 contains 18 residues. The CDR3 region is CASSGSGPLGHSLYEQYF. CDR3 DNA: TGCGCCAGCAGTGGTTCGGGACCTCTGGGACATAGCCTTTACGAGCAGTACTTC.

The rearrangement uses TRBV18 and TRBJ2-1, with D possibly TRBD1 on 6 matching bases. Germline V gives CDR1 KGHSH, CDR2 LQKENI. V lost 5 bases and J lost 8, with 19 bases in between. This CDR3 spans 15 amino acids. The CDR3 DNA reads TGTGCCAGCTCAGCGACAGGCCCCGTTGCGGATGAGCAGTTCTTC. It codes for CASSATGPVADEQFF.

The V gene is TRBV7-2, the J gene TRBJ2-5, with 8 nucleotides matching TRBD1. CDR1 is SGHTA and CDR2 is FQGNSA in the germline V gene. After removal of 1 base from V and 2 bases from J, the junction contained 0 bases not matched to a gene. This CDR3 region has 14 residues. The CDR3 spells CASSLGQGQETQYF. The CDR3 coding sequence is TGTGCCAGCAGCTTAGGACAGGGGCAAGAGACCCAGTACTTC.

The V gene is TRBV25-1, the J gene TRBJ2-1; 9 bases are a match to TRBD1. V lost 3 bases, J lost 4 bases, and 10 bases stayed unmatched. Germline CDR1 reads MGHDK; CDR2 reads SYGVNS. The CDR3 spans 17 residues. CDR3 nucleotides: TGTGCCAGCAGTGACCACCTAGGGGGACAGGGTTACAATGAGCAGTTCTTC. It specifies CASSDHLGGQGYNEQFF.

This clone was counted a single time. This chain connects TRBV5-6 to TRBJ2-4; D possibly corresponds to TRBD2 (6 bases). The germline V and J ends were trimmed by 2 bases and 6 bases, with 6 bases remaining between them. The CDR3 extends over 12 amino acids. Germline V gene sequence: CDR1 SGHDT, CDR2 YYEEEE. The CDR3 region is CASSLAGNIQYF. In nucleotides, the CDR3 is TGTGCCAGCAGCTTAGCGGGAAACATTCAGTACTTC.

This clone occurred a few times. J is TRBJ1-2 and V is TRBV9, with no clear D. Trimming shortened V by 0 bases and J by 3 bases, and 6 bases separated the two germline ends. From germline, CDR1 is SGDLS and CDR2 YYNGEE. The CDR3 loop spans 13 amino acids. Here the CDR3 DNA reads TGTGCCAGCAGCGTAGAAACGGACTATGGCTACACCTTC. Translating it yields CASSVETDYGYTF.

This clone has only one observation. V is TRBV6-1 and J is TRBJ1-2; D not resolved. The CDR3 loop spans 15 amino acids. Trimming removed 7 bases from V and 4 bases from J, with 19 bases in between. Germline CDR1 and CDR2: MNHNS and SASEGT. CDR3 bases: TGTGCCAGCACCAATCCGAGGTGGGGAGGCTATGGCTACACCTTC. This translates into CASTNPRWGGYGYTF.

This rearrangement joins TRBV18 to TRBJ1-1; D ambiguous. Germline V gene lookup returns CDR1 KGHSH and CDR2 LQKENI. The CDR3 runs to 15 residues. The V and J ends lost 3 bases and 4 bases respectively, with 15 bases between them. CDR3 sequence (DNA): TGTGCCAGCTCACCCTCGGCGGGAGCGGGCACTGAAGCTTTCTTT. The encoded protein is CASSPSAGAGTEAFF.

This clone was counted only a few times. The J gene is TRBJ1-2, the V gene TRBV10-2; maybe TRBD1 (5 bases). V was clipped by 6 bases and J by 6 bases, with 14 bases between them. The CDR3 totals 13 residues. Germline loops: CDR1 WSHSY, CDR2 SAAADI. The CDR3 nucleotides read TGCGCCAGCAGGGAAACCAGGGAAGATGGCTACACCTTC. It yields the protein CASRETREDGYTF.

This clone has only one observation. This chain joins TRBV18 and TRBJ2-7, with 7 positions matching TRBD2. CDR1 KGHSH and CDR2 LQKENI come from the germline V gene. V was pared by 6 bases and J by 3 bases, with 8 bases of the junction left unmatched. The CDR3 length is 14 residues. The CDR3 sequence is CASSPRGDRYEQYF. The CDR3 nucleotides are TGTGCCAGCTCTCCTCGGGGGGACCGCTACGAGCAGTACTTC.

CDR3 sequence (DNA): TGCGCCAGCAGCTTGGTTACGCAGGGGTCGCTCCAAGAGACCCAGTACTTC. Protein sequence: CASSLVTQGSLQETQYF. This sequence joins TRBV5-1 and TRBJ2-5; D is possibly TRBD1 (6 bases). V was trimmed by 0 bases and J by 1 base, leaving 16 bases between them. From germline, CDR1 is SGHRS and CDR2 YFSETQ. The CDR3 totals 17 residues. Complete variable domain (other parts from reference TRBV5-1 and TRBJ2-5): KAGVTQTPRYLIKTRGQQVTLSCSPISGHRSVSWYQQTPGQGLQFLFEYFSETQRNKGNFPGRFSGRQFSNSRSEMNVSTLELGDSALYLCASSLVTQGSLQETQYFGPGTRLLVL.

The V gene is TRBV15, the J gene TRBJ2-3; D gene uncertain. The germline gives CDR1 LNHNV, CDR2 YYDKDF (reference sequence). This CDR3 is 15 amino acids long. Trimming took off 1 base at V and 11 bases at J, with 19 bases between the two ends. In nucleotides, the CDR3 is TGTGCCACCAGCAGAGTCAGACACCCCCGTTTGGGGCAGTATTTT. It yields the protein CATSRVRHPRLGQYF.

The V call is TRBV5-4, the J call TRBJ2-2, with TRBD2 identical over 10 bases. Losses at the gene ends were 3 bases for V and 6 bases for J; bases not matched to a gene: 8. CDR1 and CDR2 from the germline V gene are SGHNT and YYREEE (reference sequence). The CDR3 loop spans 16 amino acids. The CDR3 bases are TGTGCCAGCAGCTCAGAGCGGGGGGGCAGCGCCGGGGAGCTGTTTTTT. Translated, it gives CASSSERGGSAGELFF.

The CDR3 sequence is CASRVGLSGTGGGEQFF. The CDR3 DNA reads as TGCGCCAGCAGGGTGGGCTTAAGCGGGACAGGGGGTGGTGAGCAGTTCTTC. The chain employs TRBV10-1 and TRBJ2-1; 11 positions match TRBD1. This CDR3 region has 17 residues. Germline CDR1 and CDR2: WNHNN and SYGVQD (reference sequence). V was clipped by 6 bases and J by 9 bases; unmatched bases: 16.

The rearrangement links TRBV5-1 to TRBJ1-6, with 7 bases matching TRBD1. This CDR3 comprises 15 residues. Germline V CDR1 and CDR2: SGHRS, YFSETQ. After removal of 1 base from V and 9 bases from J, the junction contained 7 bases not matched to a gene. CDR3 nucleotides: TGCGCCAGCAGCTTGCTCAGACAGGGAGGTTCACCCCTCCACTTT. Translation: CASSLLRQGGSPLHF.

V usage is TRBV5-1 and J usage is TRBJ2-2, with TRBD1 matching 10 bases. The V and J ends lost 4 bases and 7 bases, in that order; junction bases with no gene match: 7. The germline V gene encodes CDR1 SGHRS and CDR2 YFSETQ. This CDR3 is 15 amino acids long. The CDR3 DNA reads TGCGCCAGCAGCCGCGGGACAGGGGAGGTCGGGGAGCTGTTTTTT. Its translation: CASSRGTGEVGELFF.

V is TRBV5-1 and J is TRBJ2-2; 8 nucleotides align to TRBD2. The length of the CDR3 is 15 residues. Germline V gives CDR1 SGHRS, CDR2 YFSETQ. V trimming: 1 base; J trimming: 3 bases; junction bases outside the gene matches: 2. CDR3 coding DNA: TGCGCCAGCAGCTTGACTAGCGGCTACACCGGGGAGCTGTTTTTT. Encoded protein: CASSLTSGYTGELFF.

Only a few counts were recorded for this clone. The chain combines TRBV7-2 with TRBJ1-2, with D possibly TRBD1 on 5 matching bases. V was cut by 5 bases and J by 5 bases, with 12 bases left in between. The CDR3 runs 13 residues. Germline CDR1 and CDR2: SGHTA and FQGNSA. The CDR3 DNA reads TGTGCCAGCAGCCGGGGCGGGGGTTATGGCTACACCTTC. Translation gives CASSRGGGYGYTF.